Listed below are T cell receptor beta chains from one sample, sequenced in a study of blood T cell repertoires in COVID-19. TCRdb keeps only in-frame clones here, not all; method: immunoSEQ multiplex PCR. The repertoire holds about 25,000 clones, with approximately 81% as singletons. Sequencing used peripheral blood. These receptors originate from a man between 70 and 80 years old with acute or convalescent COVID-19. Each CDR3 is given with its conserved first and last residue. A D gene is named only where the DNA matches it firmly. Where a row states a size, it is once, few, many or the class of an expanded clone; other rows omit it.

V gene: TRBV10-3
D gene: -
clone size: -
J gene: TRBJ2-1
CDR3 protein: CAIRTGSYNEQFF
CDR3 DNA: TGTGCCATCAGGACAGGATCCTACAATGAGCAGTTCTTC

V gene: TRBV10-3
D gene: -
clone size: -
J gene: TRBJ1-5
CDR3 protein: CAISDRGGDQPQHF
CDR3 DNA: TGTGCCATCAGTGACCGCGGGGGGGATCAGCCCCAGCATTTT

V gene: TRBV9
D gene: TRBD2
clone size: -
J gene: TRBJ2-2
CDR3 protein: CASSARAGDTGELFF
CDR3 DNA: TGTGCCAGCAGCGCCCGAGCGGGAGACACCGGGGAGCTGTTTTTT

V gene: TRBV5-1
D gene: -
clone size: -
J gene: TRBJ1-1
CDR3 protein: CASTQGSSNTEAFF
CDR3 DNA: TGCGCCAGCACCCAGGGCTCATCCAACACTGAAGCTTTCTTT

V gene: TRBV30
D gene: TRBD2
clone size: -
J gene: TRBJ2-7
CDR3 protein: CAWIGRVSYEQYF
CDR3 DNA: TGTGCCTGGATTGGGAGGGTTTCCTACGAGCAGTACTTC

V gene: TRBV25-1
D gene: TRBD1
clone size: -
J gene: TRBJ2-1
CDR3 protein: CAADRGHEQFF
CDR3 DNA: TGTGCAGCGGACAGGGGGCATGAGCAGTTCTTC

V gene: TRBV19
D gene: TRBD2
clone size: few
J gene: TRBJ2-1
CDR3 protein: CASSKRTSGRYNEQFF
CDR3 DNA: TGTGCCAGTAGTAAGCGGACTAGCGGAAGGTACAATGAGCAGTTCTTC

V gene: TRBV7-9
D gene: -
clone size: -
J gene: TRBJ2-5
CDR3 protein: CASSPRAGLETQYF
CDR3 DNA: TGTGCCAGCAGCCCCCGCGCGGGGTTGGAGACCCAGTACTTC

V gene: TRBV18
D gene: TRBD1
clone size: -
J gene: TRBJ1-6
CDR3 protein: CASSPRNPGQGHSPLHF
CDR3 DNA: TGTGCCAGCTCACCACGAAACCCGGGACAGGGGCATTCACCCCTCCACTTT

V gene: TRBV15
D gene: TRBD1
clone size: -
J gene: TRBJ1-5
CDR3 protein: CATSSALDRVYQPQHF
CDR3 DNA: TGTGCCACCAGCAGTGCCCTGGACAGGGTCTATCAGCCCCAGCATTTT

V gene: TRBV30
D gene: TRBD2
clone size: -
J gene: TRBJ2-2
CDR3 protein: CAWKKGSGLGELFF
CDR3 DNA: TGTGCCTGGAAGAAGGGTAGCGGGCTCGGGGAGCTGTTTTTT

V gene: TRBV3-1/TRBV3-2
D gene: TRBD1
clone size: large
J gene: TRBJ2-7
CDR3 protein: CASRNQGETYEQYF
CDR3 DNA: TGTGCCAGCAGAAACCAGGGGGAAACCTACGAGCAGTACTTC

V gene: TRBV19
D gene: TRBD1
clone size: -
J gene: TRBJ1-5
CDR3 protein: CASSPTGVSNQPQHF
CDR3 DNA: TGTGCCAGTAGCCCCACAGGGGTGAGCAATCAGCCCCAGCATTTT

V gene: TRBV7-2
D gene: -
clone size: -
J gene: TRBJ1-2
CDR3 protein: CASEIASNYGYTF
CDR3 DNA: TGTGCCAGCGAGATCGCGTCTAACTATGGCTACACCTTC

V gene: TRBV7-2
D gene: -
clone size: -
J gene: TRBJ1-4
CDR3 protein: CASSLDRFSEKLFF
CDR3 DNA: TGTGCCAGCAGCTTAGACAGGTTCTCCGAAAAACTGTTTTTT

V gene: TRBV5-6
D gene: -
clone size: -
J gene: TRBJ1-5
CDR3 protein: CASSLVRGNQPQHF
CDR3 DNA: TGTGCCAGCAGCTTAGTCCGGGGCAATCAGCCCCAGCATTTT

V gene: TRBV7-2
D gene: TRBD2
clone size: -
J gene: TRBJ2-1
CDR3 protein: CASSPLAGAYNEQFF
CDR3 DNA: TGTGCCAGCAGCCCGCTAGCGGGGGCCTACAATGAGCAGTTCTTC

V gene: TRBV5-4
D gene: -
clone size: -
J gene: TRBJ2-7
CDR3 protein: CASSLARGTAHEQYF
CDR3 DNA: TGTGCCAGCAGCTTGGCCCGGGGAACAGCCCACGAGCAGTACTTC

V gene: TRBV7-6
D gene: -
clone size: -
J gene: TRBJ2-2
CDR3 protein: CASSLTRLDIGGELFF
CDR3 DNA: TGTGCCAGCAGCCTAACAAGACTGGATATAGGCGGGGAGCTGTTTTTT

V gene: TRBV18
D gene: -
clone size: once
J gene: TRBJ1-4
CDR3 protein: CASSPNRVGNEKLFF
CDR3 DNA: TGTGCCAGCTCACCTAACAGGGTGGGGAACGAAAAACTGTTTTTT

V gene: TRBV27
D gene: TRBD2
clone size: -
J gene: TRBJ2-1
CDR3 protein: CASRRLAGESEQFF
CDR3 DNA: TGTGCCAGCAGGCGACTAGCGGGAGAGAGTGAGCAGTTCTTC

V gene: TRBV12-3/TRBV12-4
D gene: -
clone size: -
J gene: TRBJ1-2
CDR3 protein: CASSLLGEAGYTF
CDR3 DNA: TGTGCCAGCAGTTTATTGGGAGAAGCTGGCTACACCTTC

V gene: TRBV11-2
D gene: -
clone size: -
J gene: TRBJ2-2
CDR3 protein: CASSPLNTGELFF
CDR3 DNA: TGTGCCAGCAGCCCCTTGAACACCGGGGAGCTGTTTTTT

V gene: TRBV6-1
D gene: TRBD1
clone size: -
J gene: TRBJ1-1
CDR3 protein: CASSEVSGGPKSEAFF
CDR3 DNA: TGTGCCAGCAGTGAAGTTTCAGGGGGCCCCAAATCTGAAGCTTTCTTT

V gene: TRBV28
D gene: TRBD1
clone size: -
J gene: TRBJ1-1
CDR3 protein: CASCTGGAGNTEAFF
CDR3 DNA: TGTGCCAGCTGTACAGGGGGCGCTGGGAACACTGAAGCTTTCTTT

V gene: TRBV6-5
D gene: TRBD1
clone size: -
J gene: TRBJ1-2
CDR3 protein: CASGKDRDYGYTF
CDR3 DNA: TGTGCCAGCGGAAAGGACAGGGACTATGGCTACACCTTC

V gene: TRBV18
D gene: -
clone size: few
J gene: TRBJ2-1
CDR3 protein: CASSPERAGGNEQFF
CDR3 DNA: TGTGCCAGCTCACCAGAGCGGGCAGGGGGCAATGAGCAGTTCTTC

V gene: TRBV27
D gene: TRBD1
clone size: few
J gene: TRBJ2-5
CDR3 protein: CASSLTGERTQYF
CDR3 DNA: TGTGCCAGCAGTTTAACAGGGGAGCGGACCCAGTACTTC

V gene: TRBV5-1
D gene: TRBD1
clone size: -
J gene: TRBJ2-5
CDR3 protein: CASSPGTAQETQYF
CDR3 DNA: TGCGCCAGCAGCCCTGGGACAGCACAAGAGACCCAGTACTTC

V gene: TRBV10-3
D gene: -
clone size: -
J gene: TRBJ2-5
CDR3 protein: CAISRHVQETQYF
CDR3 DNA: TGTGCCATCAGCCGACACGTACAAGAGACCCAGTACTTC

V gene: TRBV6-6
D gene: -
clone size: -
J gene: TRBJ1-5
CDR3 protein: CASSQWAGLLSNQPQHF
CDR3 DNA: TGTGCCAGCAGTCAGTGGGCGGGGCTGCTAAGCAATCAGCCCCAGCATTTT

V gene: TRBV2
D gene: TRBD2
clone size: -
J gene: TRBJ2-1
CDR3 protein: CASRESSGANEQFF
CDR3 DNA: TGTGCCAGCAGGGAGTCTAGCGGGGCCAATGAGCAGTTCTTC

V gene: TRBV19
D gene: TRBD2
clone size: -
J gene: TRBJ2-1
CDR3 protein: CASSSGTSGGREQFF
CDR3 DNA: TGTGCCAGTAGTAGTGGGACTAGCGGGGGCAGAGAGCAGTTCTTC

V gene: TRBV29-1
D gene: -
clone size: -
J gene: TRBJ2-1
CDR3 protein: CSGGFRQYSYNEQFF
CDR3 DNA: TGCAGCGGCGGTTTCCGGCAGTACTCCTACAATGAGCAGTTCTTC

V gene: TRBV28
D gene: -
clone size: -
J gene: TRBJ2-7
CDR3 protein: CASSLRGSLPPLF
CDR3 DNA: TGTGCCAGCAGTTTAAGGGGCAGCCTACCCCCTCTCTTC

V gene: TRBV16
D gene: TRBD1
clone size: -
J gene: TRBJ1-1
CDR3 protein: CASSQWFGQGWNTEAFF
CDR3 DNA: TGTGCCAGCAGCCAATGGTTCGGACAGGGGTGGAACACTGAAGCTTTCTTT

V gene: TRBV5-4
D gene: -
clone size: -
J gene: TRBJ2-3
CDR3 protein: CASSLGGTDTQYF
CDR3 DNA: TGTGCCAGCAGCTTGGGGGGCACGGATACGCAGTATTTT

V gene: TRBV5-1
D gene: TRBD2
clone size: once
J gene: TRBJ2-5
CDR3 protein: CASSLLPSGIRQETQYF
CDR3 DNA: TGCGCCAGCAGCTTGCTCCCTAGCGGGATCCGGCAAGAGACCCAGTACTTC

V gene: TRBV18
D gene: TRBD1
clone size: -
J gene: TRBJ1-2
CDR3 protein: CASSRGDRGYGYTF
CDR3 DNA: TGTGCCAGCTCACGCGGGGACAGGGGCTATGGCTACACCTTC

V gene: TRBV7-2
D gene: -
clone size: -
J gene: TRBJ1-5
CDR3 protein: CASNIRGQPQHF
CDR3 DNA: TGTGCCAGCAACATCCGGGGGCAGCCCCAGCATTTT

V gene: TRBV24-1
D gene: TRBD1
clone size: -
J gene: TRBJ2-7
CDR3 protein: CATSDSTQGALEQYF
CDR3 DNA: TGTGCCACCAGTGATTCCACTCAGGGGGCCCTCGAGCAGTACTTC

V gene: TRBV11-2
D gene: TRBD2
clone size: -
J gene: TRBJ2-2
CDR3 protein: CASSLRPSSGSYTGELFF
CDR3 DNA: TGTGCCAGCAGCTTAAGACCTTCTAGCGGGAGTTACACCGGGGAGCTGTTTTTT

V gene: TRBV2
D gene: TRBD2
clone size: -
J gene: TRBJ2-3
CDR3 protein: CASSVEGRAEYF
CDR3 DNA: TGTGCCAGCAGTGTTGAAGGGAGGGCCGAGTATTTT

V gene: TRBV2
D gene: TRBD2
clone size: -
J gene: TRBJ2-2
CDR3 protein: CASTGLAGGTGELFF
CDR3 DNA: TGTGCCAGCACCGGACTAGCGGGAGGTACCGGGGAGCTGTTTTTT

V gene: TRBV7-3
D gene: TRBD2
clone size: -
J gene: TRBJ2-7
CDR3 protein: CASSVGLNNEQYF
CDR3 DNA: TGTGCCAGCAGCGTGGGACTAAATAACGAGCAGTACTTC

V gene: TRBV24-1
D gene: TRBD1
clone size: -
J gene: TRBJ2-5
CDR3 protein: CATSNRGLETQYF
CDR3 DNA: TGTGCCACTAGCAACAGGGGGCTGGAGACCCAGTACTTC

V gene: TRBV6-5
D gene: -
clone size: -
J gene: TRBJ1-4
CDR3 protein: CASGGGYEKLFF
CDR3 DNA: TGTGCCAGCGGCGGGGGGTATGAAAAACTGTTTTTT

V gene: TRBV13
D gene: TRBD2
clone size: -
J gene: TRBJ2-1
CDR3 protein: CASSLRLAGGNEQFF
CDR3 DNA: TGTGCCAGCAGCTTGAGACTAGCGGGAGGGAATGAGCAGTTCTTC

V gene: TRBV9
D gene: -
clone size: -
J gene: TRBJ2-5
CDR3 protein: CASSAGLLETQYF
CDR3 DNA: TGTGCCAGCAGCGCGGGACTCCTAGAGACCCAGTACTTC

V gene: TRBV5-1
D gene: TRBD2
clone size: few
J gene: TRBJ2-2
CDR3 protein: CASSPFSQREGTGELFF
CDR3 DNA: TGCGCCAGCAGCCCCTTTTCCCAGCGGGAGGGTACCGGGGAGCTGTTTTTT

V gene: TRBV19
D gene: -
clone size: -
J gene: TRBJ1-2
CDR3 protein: CASSITGDLYGYTF
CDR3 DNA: TGTGCCAGTAGTATTACAGGAGACCTCTATGGCTACACCTTC

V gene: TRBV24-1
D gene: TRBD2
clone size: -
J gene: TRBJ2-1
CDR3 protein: CATSVLTGGPHEQFF
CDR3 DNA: TGTGCCACCAGTGTACTTACGGGAGGGCCCCATGAGCAGTTCTTC

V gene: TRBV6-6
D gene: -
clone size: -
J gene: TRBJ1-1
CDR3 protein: CASSYGGSGTEAFF
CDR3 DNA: TGTGCCAGCAGTTATGGGGGCAGCGGCACTGAAGCTTTCTTT

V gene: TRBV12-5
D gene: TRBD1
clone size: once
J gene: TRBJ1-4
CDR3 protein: CASGSHLTGGRVEKLFF
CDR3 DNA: TGTGCTAGTGGTTCCCATTTAACAGGGGGACGAGTGGAAAAACTGTTTTTT

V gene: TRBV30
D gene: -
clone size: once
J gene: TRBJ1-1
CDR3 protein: CAWSEQDTEAFF
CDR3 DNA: TGTGCCTGGAGTGAGCAGGACACTGAAGCTTTCTTT